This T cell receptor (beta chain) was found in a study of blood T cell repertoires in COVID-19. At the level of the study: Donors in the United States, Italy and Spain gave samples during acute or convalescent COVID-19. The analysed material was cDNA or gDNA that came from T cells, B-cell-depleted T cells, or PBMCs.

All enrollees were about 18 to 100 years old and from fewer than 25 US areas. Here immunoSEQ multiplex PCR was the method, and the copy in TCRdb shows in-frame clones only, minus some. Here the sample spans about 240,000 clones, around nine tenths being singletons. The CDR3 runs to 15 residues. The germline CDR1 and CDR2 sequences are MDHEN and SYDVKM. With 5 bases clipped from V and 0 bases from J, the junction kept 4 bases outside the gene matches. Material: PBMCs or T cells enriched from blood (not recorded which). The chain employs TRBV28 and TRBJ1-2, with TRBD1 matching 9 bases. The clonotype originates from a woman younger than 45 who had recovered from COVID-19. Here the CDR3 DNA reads TGTGCCAGCAGTCTCTACAGGGGGCCTAACTATGGCTACACCTTC. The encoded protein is CASSLYRGPNYGYTF.